This T cell receptor (beta chain) is drawn from a study of blood T cells in healthy people across ages (dated by TCRdb to the mid-2010s). Background for the entire study: In model experiments, template switching captured roughly one uniquely barcoded TCR beta cDNA molecule for every two T cells. Four age groups were formed from the donors: young (average about 17 years), middle-aged (around 37), aged (roughly 56) and long-lived (about 75). Using deep sequencing normalized with unique cDNA molecular identifiers, the study measured how TCR beta repertoire diversity changes with age. Using the same blood draw, the study looked at two additional independent replicas of 1 million unique cDNA reads for two donors, one aged 18 to 29 and the other aged 80 or older. Study-level results and caveats: As age increased, observed TCR beta diversity per million T cells dropped in a roughly linear way, and a significant reduction was already evident by age 40. Estimates of total diversity based on one million sequenced T cells were regarded as lower bounds and as underestimates. A strong correlation was found between observed TCR beta diversity and the percentage of naive T cells measured by flow cytometry. Since profiling was done on bulk unsorted PBMCs, naive and antigen-experienced compartments could not be conclusively compared. Because the CMV infection status of the donors was unknown, age-related changes in expanded clonotypes may potentially have been confounded. The long-lived group showed more naive CD4+ T cells, fewer expanded clones and increased TCR diversity than the aged group, suggesting age selection.

The donors were 40 or so Caucasian individuals from Russia, aged about 6 to 100 years, who were systemically healthy. Ten milliliters of peripheral blood were drawn from each donor into EDTA-treated Vacutainer tubes. PBMCs were isolated by Ficoll-Paque density-gradient centrifugation, with at least 6 million obtained per sample. Total RNA, at least 6 micrograms per sample, was extracted from PBMCs with Trizol reagent. Naive CD45RAhigh/CD27high T cell percentages were measured by flow cytometry on a PBMC aliquot from every donor. The CDR3 goes from the cysteine to the phenylalanine over 11 residues. Only the CDR3 DNA stays, 33 bases, in frame from base 1. According to the germline V gene, CDR1 reads SQVTM and CDR2 reads ANQGSEA. Between the V and J ends, shortened by 5 bases and 6 bases respectively, the junction contains 8 bases. This clonotype was found many times. The antigen it recognizes is unknown. Base qualities were left out, and no much larger clone turns up one base away.

Libraries were made using 5' RACE. TCRdb shows the sequencer as Illumina HiSeq 2500. A second roughly 6 to 12 cycle PCR used a sample-barcoded 5' primer and a J-beta primer mix. Each TCR beta cDNA molecule received a unique molecular identifier from a template-switch 5' adaptor carrying 12 random nucleotides. At least 3 million CDR3-containing paired-end reads were obtained from each sample. All of the RNA was converted into first-strand cDNA using the Mint cDNA synthesis kit, with a TRBC-specific oligonucleotide serving as the primer. After uracil-DNA glycosylase treatment, a first 18-cycle PCR used universal primers M1SS and BC2_uni_R on all cDNA. Under the source paper's analysis protocol: Each sample was normalized by randomly selecting 1 million high-quality reads, each carrying a distinct molecular identifier. Reads with shared molecular identifiers were discarded instead of being binned into consensus sequences. MiTCR, run with a Q25 quality threshold and the strictest error-elimination algorithm, handled CDR3 identification, clonotype clustering and error correction. A nonparametric unseen species model with Euler transformation was used to estimate lower-bound total TCR beta diversity. The public reads were reanalyzed by TCRdb: fastp trimming at Q25, MiXCR alignment, in-frame beta chains only. Every distinct CDR3 protein forms one entry, paired with its most common genes and DNA. The V and J calls were determined by TCRdb, not by the authors. This sample comprises approximately 960,000 distinct CDR3 sequences, about 29% of them detected only once. Approximately 10% of the sample comes from the top ten.

The data were also submitted as part of a second study, on T cells of mothers and their children. Drawing on the second study: The donors were nine systemically healthy Caucasian individuals, made up of three mothers and their six children. cDNA synthesis consumed the entire amount of extracted RNA, loaded at approximately 1.4 ug RNA in each 15 ul reaction. Sample barcodes and 2-4 random nucleotides were added via the M1S primer in the second PCR. More than 9 million TCR beta CDR3 reads were obtained from each mother, and 2.5 million to 3.5 million reads were obtained from each child. Thymic selection similarly shapes TCR recombination output in related and unrelated pairs, with minor effect from inherited differences. Normalized repertoire overlap was always slightly but never significantly higher in related than unrelated mother-child pairs. No persistent microchimeric T cell clones were found, with a detection sensitivity of approximately 100 clones per million clonotypes. In the study, deep NGS was used to compare the TCR beta repertoires of mothers and children, and features distinguishing related mother-child pairs from unrelated individuals were sought. On average, the children were about 10 +/- 4 years old, while the mothers were around 42 +/- 4 years old. After adapter ligation with NEBNext reagents, the libraries were sequenced on Illumina HiSeq 2000 with 100+100 nt paired-end reads. Mother and child libraries were prepared a month apart and sequenced in separate runs to prevent cross-contamination. Each donor had between roughly 450,000 and 2,100,000 distinct TCR beta clonotypes identified. Naive TCR beta clonotypes were estimated from low-frequency clonotypes matched to each donor's FACS-determined naive share, without sorting.

The rearrangement joined TRBV29-1 to TRBJ2-1, with the D gene not clear enough to name. This clonotype was sampled from a middle-aged woman in good health. The sample comprised blood. The encoded CDR3 is CSVLESNEQFF. In nucleotide form, the sequence is TGCAGCGTTTTAGAATCCAATGAGCAGTTCTTC.